These 2 T cell receptor beta chains were all obtained from the same sample, sequenced in a study of OX40 agonist ivuxolimab in advanced cancers. Measured with immunoSEQ multiplex PCR; TCRdb has only the in-frame clones, and not every one. This table has roughly 82,000 clones, 83% appearing once. The sequences come from CD4+ or CD8+ T cells sorted from blood, collected in a trial of the OX40 agonist ivuxolimab. These receptors were obtained from an adult with an advanced solid tumor such as melanoma, head and neck, liver or kidney cancer.

This clone was seen only once. The V and J genes are TRBV23-1 and TRBJ2-7; 11 positions match TRBD1. TRBV23-1 is known as an ORF, though its function is uncertain. The CDR3 length is 15 residues. The J segment lost 6 bases and the V segment lost 2 bases, leaving 6 bases of the junction unmatched. CDR3 region: CASSQAPGTGGEQYF. The CDR3 bases are TGCGCCAGCAGTCAAGCCCCCGGGACAGGGGGCGAGCAGTACTTC.

The chain joins TRBV7-2 to TRBJ1-2; D unclear. This CDR3 is 13 amino acids long. Germline CDR1 SGHTA, CDR2 FQGNSA. V was cut by 1 base and J by 2 bases, with 5 bases left in between. The CDR3 DNA reads TGTGCCAGCAGCTTAGGTCTAAACTATGGCTACACCTTC. Its translation: CASSLGLNYGYTF. The variable domain in full, with the rest retrieved from reference TRBV7-2 and TRBJ1-2, is GAGVSQSPSNKVTEKGKDVELRCDPISGHTALYWYRQSLGQGLEFLIYFQGNSAPDKSGLPSDRFSAERTGGSVSTLTIQRTQQEDSAVYLCASSLGLNYGYTFGSGTRLTVV.